The 6 T cell receptor beta chains reported below all come from one sample, sequenced in a study of OX40 agonist ivuxolimab in advanced cancers. TCRdb's table, derived via immunoSEQ multiplex PCR, lists solely in-frame clones and lacks some. This table holds tens of thousands of clones, 60% to 80% found once. The specimen comprised CD4+ or CD8+ T cells sorted from blood, sampled in a trial of the OX40 agonist ivuxolimab. Every receptor here comes from an adult with an advanced solid tumor such as melanoma, head and neck, liver or kidney cancer.

The chain combines TRBV27 with TRBJ2-7, with 11 nucleotides matching TRBD1. The CDR3 contains 14 residues. Germline loops: CDR1 MNHEY, CDR2 SMNVEV (reference sequence). The V gene end was trimmed by 5 bases and the J gene end by 2 bases; junction bases not matched to a gene: 2. CDR3 bases: TGTGCCAGCAGTCGGACAGGGGGCGCCTACGAGCAGTACTTC. Protein: CASSRTGGAYEQYF.

This chain connects TRBV21-1 to TRBJ2-3; TRBD2 is taken as the D call from the table, unchecked against the DNA. TRBV21-1 is deemed a pseudogene. The CDR3 is made up of 20 amino acids. The CDR3 region has the DNA TGTGCCAGCAGCAAAGGATTGCGGGACCGGGTCGGGACTAGCACAGATACGCAGTATTTT. It yields the protein CASSKGLRDRVGTSTDTQYF.

The CDR3 DNA is TGTGCCAGCAGCTTGTGGGGGACAGGGGGCGACAACTATGGCTACACCTTC. Its translation is CASSLWGTGGDNYGYTF. The V call is TRBV5-8, the J call TRBJ1-2, with 12 bases fitting TRBD1. CDR3 size: 17 residues. V gave up 1 base and J gave up 2 bases; unmatched junction bases: 6. Germline V gene sequence: CDR1 SGHTS, CDR2 YDEGEE. Drawing the rest from reference TRBV5-8 and TRBJ1-2, the complete variable domain is EAGVTQSPTHLIKTRGQQATLRCSPISGHTSVYWYQQALGLGLQFLLWYDEGEERNRGNFPPRFSGRQFPNYSSELNVNALELEDSALYLCASSLWGTGGDNYGYTFGSGTRLTVV.

This clone was seen a handful of times. This chain connects TRBV19 to TRBJ1-1; D ambiguous. Germline CDR1 reads LNHDA; CDR2 reads SQIVND (reference sequence). The CDR3 loop spans 13 amino acids. The ends were cut back, 5 bases at V and 8 bases at J, with 15 bases in the middle. CDR3 in amino acids: CASSLERRGEAFF. The CDR3 DNA follows: TGTGCCAGTAGTCTTGAACGTAGAGGGGAAGCTTTCTTT.

The V and J genes are TRBV4-1 and TRBJ1-3; no clear D gene. This CDR3 is built from 16 residues. V lost 0 bases, J lost 2 bases, and 11 bases lay in between. The germline V gene has CDR1 MGHRA and CDR2 YSYEKL. The CDR3 bases are TGCGCCAGCAGCCAAGAGTTTCGTGGTACTGGAAACACCATATATTTT. It yields the protein CASSQEFRGTGNTIYF.

The chain combines TRBV11-3 with TRBJ2-1; the D gene is possibly TRBD1 (5 bases). Trimming took 5 bases from V and 9 from J, leaving 17 bases between them. Looked up from germline, CDR1 is SGHNT and CDR2 is YENEEA. CDR3 length: 14 amino acids. CDR3 coding DNA: TGTGCCAGCAGCCCGCGACGTGGGGCCGCTGAGCAGTTCTTC. Translated, it gives CASSPRRGAAEQFF. Based on the CDR3 plus reference TRBV11-3 and TRBJ2-1, the full variable domain is EAGVVQSPRYKIIEKKQPVAFWCNPISGHNTLYWYLQNLGQGPELLIRYENEEAVDDSQLPKDRFSAERLKGVDSTLKIQPAELGDSAVYLCASSPRRGAAEQFFGPGTRLTVL.